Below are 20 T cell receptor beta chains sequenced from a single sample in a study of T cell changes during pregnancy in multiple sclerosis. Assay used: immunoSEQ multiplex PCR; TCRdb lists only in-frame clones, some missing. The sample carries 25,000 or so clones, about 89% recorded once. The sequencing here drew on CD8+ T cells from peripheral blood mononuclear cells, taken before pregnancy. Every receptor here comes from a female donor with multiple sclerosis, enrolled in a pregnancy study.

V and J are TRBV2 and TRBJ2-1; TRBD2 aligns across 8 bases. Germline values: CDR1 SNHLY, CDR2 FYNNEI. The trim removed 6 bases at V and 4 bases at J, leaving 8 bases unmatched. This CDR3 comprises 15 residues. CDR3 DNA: TGTGCCAGCAGGGAGACTAGCGCGGTATACAATGAGCAGTTCTTC. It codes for CASRETSAVYNEQFF.

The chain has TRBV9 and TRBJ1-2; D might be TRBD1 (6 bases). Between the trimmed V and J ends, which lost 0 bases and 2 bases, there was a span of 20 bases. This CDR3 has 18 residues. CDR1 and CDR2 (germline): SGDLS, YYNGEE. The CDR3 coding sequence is TGTGCCAGCAGCGTAGCCCCAAGAGGGGGGGCCGAGAACTATGGCTACACCTTC. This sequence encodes CASSVAPRGGAENYGYTF.

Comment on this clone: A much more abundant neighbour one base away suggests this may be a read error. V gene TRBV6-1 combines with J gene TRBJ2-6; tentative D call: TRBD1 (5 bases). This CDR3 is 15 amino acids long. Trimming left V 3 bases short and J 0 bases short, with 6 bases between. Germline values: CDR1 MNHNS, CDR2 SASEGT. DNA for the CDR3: TGTGCCAGCAGTGAGGACAACTCTGGGGCCAACGTCCTGACTTTC. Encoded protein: CASSEDNSGANVLTF.

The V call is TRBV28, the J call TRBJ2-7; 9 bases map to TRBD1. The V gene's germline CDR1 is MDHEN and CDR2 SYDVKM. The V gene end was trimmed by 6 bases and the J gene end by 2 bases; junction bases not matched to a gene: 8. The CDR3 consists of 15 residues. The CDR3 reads CASSRARTGAYEQYF. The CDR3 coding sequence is TGTGCCAGCAGCCGAGCCCGGACAGGGGCCTACGAGCAGTACTTC. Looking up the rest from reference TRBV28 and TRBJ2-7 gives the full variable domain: DVKVTQSSRYLVKRTGEKVFLECVQDMDHENMFWYRQDPGLGLRLIYFSYDVKMKEKGDIPEGYSVSREKKERFSLILESASTNQTSMYLCASSRARTGAYEQYFGPGTRLTVT.

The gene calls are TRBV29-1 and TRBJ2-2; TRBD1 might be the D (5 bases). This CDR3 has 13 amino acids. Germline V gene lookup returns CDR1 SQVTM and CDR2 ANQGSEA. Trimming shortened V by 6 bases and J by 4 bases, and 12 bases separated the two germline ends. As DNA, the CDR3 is TGCAGCGTCTCTGACAGACCCACCGGGGAGCTGTTTTTT. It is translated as CSVSDRPTGELFF.

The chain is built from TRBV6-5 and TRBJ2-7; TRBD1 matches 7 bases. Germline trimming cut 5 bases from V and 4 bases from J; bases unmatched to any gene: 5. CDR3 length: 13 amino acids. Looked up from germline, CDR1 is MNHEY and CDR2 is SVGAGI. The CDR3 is CASSLGQLYEQYF. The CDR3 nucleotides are TGTGCCAGCAGTCTGGGACAGTTGTACGAGCAGTACTTC.

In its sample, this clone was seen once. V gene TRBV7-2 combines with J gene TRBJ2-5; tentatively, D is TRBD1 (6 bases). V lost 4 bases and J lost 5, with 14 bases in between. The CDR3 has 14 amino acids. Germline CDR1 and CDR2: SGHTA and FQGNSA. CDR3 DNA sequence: TGTGCCAGCAGCTCCAGGGGCATGCGGGAGACCCAGTACTTC. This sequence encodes CASSSRGMRETQYF.

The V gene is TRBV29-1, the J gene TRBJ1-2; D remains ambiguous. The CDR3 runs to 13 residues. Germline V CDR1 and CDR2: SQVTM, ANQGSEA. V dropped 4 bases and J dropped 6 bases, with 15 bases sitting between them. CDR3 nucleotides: TGCAGCGTTGGTGACGGAGGGAAAAATGGCTACACCTTC. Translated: CSVGDGGKNGYTF.

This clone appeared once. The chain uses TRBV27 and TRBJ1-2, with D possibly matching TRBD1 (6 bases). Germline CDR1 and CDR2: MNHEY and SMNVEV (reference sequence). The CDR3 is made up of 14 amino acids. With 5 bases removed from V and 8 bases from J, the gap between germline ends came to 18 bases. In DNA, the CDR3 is TGTGCCAGCAGTGCCCAGCCGGGACATCTGGGCTACACCTTC. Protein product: CASSAQPGHLGYTF.

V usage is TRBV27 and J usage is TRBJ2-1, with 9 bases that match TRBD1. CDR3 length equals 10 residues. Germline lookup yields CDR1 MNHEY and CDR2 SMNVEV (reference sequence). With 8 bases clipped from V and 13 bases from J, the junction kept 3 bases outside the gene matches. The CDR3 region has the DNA TGTGCCAGCGGACAGGGGCCACAGTTCTTC. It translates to CASGQGPQFF.

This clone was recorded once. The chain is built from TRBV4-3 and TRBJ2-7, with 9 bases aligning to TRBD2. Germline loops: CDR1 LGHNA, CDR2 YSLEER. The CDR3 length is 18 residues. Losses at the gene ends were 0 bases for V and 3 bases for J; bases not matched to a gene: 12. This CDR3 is CASSQEVFGLAGLYEQYF. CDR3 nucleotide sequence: TGCGCCAGCAGCCAAGAAGTTTTCGGCCTAGCGGGGCTCTACGAGCAGTACTTC.

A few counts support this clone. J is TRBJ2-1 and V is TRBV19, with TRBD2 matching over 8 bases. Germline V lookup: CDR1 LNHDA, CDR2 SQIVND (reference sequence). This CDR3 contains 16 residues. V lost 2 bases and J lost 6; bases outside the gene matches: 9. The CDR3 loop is CASSIRDGSGGNEQFF. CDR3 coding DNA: TGTGCCAGTAGTATAAGGGATGGGAGCGGGGGCAATGAGCAGTTCTTC.

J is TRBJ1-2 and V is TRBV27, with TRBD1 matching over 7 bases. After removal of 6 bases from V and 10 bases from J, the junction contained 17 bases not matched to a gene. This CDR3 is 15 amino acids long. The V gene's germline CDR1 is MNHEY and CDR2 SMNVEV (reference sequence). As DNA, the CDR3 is TGTGCCAGCAGAAGTTTTCCACAGGGGCATTTTAACTACACCTTC. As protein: CASRSFPQGHFNYTF.

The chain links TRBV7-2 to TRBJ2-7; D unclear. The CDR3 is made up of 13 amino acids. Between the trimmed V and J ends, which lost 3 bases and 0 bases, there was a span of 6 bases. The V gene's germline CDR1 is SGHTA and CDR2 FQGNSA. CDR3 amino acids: CASSFYHSYEQYF. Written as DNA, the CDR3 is TGTGCCAGCAGCTTCTACCACTCCTACGAGCAGTACTTC.

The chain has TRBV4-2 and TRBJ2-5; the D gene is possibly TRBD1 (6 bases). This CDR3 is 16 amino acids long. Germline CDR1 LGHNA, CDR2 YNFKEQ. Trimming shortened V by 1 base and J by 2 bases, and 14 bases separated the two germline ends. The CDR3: CASSQVTGTLQETQYF. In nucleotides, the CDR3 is TGTGCCAGCAGCCAAGTCACCGGGACACTTCAAGAGACCCAGTACTTC.

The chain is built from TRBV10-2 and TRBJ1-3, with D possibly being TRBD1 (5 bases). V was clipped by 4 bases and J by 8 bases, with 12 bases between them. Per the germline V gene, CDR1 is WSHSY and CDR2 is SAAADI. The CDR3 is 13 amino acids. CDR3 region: CASSGGGIDTIYF. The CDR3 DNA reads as TGCGCCAGCAGTGGGGGGGGGATAGACACCATATATTTT.

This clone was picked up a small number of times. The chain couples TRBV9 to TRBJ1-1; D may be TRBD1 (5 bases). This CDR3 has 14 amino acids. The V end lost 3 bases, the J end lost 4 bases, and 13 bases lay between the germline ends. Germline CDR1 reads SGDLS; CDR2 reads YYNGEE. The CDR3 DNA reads TGTGCCAGCAGCGAGACAGACACCCTCACTGAAGCTTTCTTT. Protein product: CASSETDTLTEAFF.

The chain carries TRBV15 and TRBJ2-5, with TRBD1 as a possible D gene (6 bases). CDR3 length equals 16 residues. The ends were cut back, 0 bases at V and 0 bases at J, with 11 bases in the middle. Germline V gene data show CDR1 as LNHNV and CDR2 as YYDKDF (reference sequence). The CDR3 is CATSRDLGANQETQYF. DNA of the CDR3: TGTGCCACCAGCAGAGATCTGGGGGCCAACCAAGAGACCCAGTACTTC.

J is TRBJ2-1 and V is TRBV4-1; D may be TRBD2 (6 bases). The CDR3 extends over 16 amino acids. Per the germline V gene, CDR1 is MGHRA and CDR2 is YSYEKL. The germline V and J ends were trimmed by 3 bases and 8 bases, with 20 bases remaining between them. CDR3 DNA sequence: TGCGCCAGCAGCCATATAAGCAGCGGGTCGGGCGATGAGCAGTTCTTC. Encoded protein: CASSHISSGSGDEQFF.

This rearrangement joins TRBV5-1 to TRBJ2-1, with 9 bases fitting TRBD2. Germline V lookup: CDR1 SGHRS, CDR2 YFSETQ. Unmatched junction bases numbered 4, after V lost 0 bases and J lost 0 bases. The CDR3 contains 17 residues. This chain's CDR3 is CASSLEGSGSSYNEQFF. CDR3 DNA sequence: TGCGCCAGCAGCTTGGAGGGTAGCGGGAGCTCCTACAATGAGCAGTTCTTC.